Each of the 24 T cell receptor beta chains below was sequenced from the same sample in a study of blood T cell repertoires in COVID-19. TCRdb keeps only in-frame clones here, not all; method: immunoSEQ multiplex PCR. Seen here are around 300,000 clones, around 88% observed once, and the top ten hold about 2.7%. Sequencing was done on a sample of peripheral blood. The receptors shown here come from a man under 40 with active or convalescent COVID-19.

This sequence joins TRBV19 and TRBJ1-2, with D unresolved. Germline CDR1 reads LNHDA; CDR2 reads SQIVND (reference sequence). The CDR3 covers 14 residues. Deletions cut 1 base from V and 0 bases from J, with 6 bases between. The chain's CDR3 is CASSIGLTNYGYTF. CDR3 bases: TGTGCCAGTAGTATAGGACTGACTAACTATGGCTACACCTTC.

The rearrangement links TRBV29-1 to TRBJ1-2; no reliable D call. The CDR3 is made up of 11 amino acids. Germline V gives CDR1 SQVTM, CDR2 ANQGSEA. The V gene lost 7 bases and the J gene lost 1 base, with 7 bases spanning the gap. This CDR3 reads CSDYVNYGYTF. In DNA, the CDR3 is TGCAGCGACTACGTTAACTATGGCTACACCTTC.

The chain joins TRBV6-5 to TRBJ2-7, with 7 positions matching TRBD1. The CDR3 is 14 amino acids. CDR1 and CDR2 (germline): MNHEY, SVGAGI. The junction had 4 bases not matched to a gene; V was cut back by 5 bases and J by 0 bases. The CDR3 nucleotides are TGTGCCAGCAGTCCCAGGGGGACCTCCTACGAGCAGTACTTC. Residues: CASSPRGTSYEQYF.

This clone occurred once. In the same sample, other DNA sequences code for this CDR3. The rearrangement uses TRBV18 and TRBJ2-5; D is uncertain. Germline lookup yields CDR1 KGHSH and CDR2 LQKENI. There are 14 residues in the CDR3. Trimming shortened V by 0 bases and J by 5 bases, and 10 bases separated the two germline ends. The CDR3 sequence: CASSPPSSRETQYF. CDR3 in DNA: TGTGCCAGCTCACCACCCTCGAGCAGGGAGACCCAGTACTTC.

This chain connects TRBV11-2 to TRBJ2-3; 8 bases line up with TRBD2. The CDR3 totals 14 residues. The germline V gene encodes CDR1 SGHAT and CDR2 FQNNGV. Losses at the gene ends were 4 bases for V and 6 bases for J; bases not matched to a gene: 6. This CDR3 is CASSSGGNVDTQYF. CDR3 DNA sequence: TGTGCCAGCAGCTCGGGGGGGAACGTCGATACGCAGTATTTT.

This clone was picked up one time. This chain connects TRBV15 to TRBJ1-4; weak D call: TRBD1 (5 bases). In germline, CDR1 is LNHNV, CDR2 YYDKDF (reference sequence). The CDR3 spans 12 residues. Trimming took off 8 bases at V and 3 bases at J, with 7 bases between the two ends. CDR3 sequence reads: CATRGANEKLFF. CDR3 coding DNA: TGTGCCACCCGGGGGGCTAATGAAAAACTGTTTTTT.

This chain joins TRBV6-5 and TRBJ1-6; perhaps TRBD1 as D (6 bases). The germline V and J ends were trimmed by 4 bases and 10 bases, with 8 bases remaining between them. This CDR3 is built from 12 residues. Germline V gene sequence: CDR1 MNHEY, CDR2 SVGAGI. CDR3 DNA sequence: TGTGCCAGCAGTTCACAGGGCTCACCCCTCCACTTT. Residues: CASSSQGSPLHF.

This chain uses TRBV6-2 or TRBV6-3 with TRBJ2-1; 8 bases agree with TRBD2. V trimming: 4 bases; J trimming: 15 bases; junction bases outside the gene matches: 14. The CDR3 has 14 amino acids. From germline, CDR1 is MNHEY and CDR2 SVGEGT. CDR3 bases: TGTGCCAGCAGTTTTTACCAACTAGCGGAGTCTTGGTTCTTC. As protein: CASSFYQLAESWFF.

The chain recombines TRBV7-2 with TRBJ1-6, with a possible D match to TRBD1 (6 bases). Germline loops: CDR1 SGHTA, CDR2 FQGNSA. This CDR3 has 14 amino acids. V lost 10 bases and J lost 7, with 17 bases in between. CDR3: CATDQGSKNSPLHF. Written as DNA, the CDR3 is TGTGCCACCGACCAGGGGAGTAAAAATTCACCCCTCCACTTT.

V is TRBV25-1 and J is TRBJ1-5; the match to TRBD1 covers 7 bases. Looked up from germline, CDR1 is MGHDK and CDR2 is SYGVNS. The CDR3 runs to 15 residues. V dropped 6 bases and J dropped 11; count of bases not matched to a gene: 16. As DNA, the CDR3 is TGTGCCAGCAGCCCCAGACAGGGCCCTGTTGAGGCCCAGCATTTT. This translates into CASSPRQGPVEAQHF.

V usage is TRBV11-2 and J usage is TRBJ2-5, with 8 nucleotides matching TRBD2. The CDR3 loop spans 15 amino acids. Germline CDR1 reads SGHAT; CDR2 reads FQNNGV. Trimming took 3 bases from V and 1 from J; bases not matched to a gene: 4. In DNA, the CDR3 is TGTGCCAGCAGCTTTCATAGCGGGGCCCAAGAGACCCAGTACTTC. Its protein is CASSFHSGAQETQYF.

The V and J genes are TRBV30 and TRBJ1-2; 8 bases are shared with TRBD1. The germline V gene encodes CDR1 GTSNPN and CDR2 SVGIG (reference sequence). The CDR3 has 15 amino acids. The CDR3 DNA reads TGTGCTGCGAAGGGGACAGGACTAGTGAACTATGGCTACACCTTC. Its translation is CAAKGTGLVNYGYTF.

V gene TRBV7-8 combines with J gene TRBJ2-7, with TRBD2 identical over 8 bases. J was trimmed by 3 bases and V by 5 bases; bases with no gene match: 6. This CDR3 has 14 amino acids. CDR1 is SGHVS and CDR2 is FQNEAQ in the germline V gene. CDR3 amino acids: CASSPLGRVYEQYF. In nucleotides, the CDR3 is TGTGCCAGCAGCCCTCTCGGGAGGGTCTACGAGCAGTACTTC.

This clone was found a few times. The CDR3 nucleotides read TGTGCCTGGAGTAGGAACAGGGCGTCAGATACGCAGTATTTT. It codes for CAWSRNRASDTQYF. The chain combines TRBV30 with TRBJ2-3; tentatively, D is TRBD1 (6 bases). Germline V gives CDR1 GTSNPN, CDR2 SVGIG (reference sequence). CDR3 length: 14 residues. Trimming shortened V by 2 bases and J by 4 bases, and 13 bases separated the two germline ends.

This chain joins TRBV10-1 and TRBJ1-5, with D hard to call. Germline V gene sequence: CDR1 WNHNN, CDR2 SYGVQD (reference sequence). V lost 2 bases to trimming and J lost 4 bases, with 12 bases between them. The CDR3 totals 15 residues. CDR3 nucleotide sequence: TGCGCCAGCAGTGAGGGAGCAGAGGCAAATCAGCCCCAGCATTTT. Its protein product is CASSEGAEANQPQHF.

The J gene is TRBJ2-1, the V gene TRBV7-8; no definite D call. The germline V gene has CDR1 SGHVS and CDR2 FQNEAQ. The CDR3 consists of 14 residues. Trimming took off 2 bases at V and 5 bases at J, with 10 bases between the two ends. The CDR3 bases are TGTGCCAGCAGCTTACTGAGTTTTAACAATGAGCAGTTCTTC. It yields the protein CASSLLSFNNEQFF.

This chain links TRBV6-2 or TRBV6-3 with TRBJ2-7; 11 bases are a match to TRBD2. J lost 6 bases, V lost 6 bases, and 4 bases had no gene match. The CDR3 totals 13 residues. In germline, CDR1 is MNHEY, CDR2 SVGEGT. CDR3 loop: CASSSSGRFEQYF. The CDR3 bases are TGTGCCAGCAGCTCTAGCGGGAGGTTCGAGCAGTACTTC.

The chain recombines TRBV19 with TRBJ2-7; no clear D. Germline CDR1 and CDR2: LNHDA and SQIVND (reference sequence). This CDR3 is 14 amino acids long. V was clipped by 4 bases and J by 3 bases, with 13 bases between them. For the CDR3, the DNA is TGTGCCAGTAGTACCACGACACGGTTCTACGAGCAGTACTTC. It is translated as CASSTTTRFYEQYF.

This rearrangement joins TRBV18 to TRBJ2-2; possibly TRBD1 for D (7 bases). V shed 3 bases and J shed 5 bases, with 16 bases lying between them. Germline V gives CDR1 KGHSH, CDR2 LQKENI. This CDR3 has 16 amino acids. CDR3 in amino acids: CASSPSTGRWTGELFF. The DNA of the CDR3 is TGTGCCAGCTCACCCTCGACAGGGAGGTGGACCGGGGAGCTGTTTTTT.

The V call is TRBV7-2, the J call TRBJ2-7; 7 nucleotides match TRBD1. V dropped 3 bases and J dropped 2; count of bases not matched to a gene: 10. CDR3 length: 16 amino acids. Germline V gives CDR1 SGHTA, CDR2 FQGNSA. CDR3 sequence reads: CASSLADRGLPYEQYF. The DNA of the CDR3 is TGTGCCAGCAGCTTGGCGGATAGGGGGCTACCCTACGAGCAGTACTTC.

The chain links TRBV20-1 to TRBJ2-3; 7 bases are shared with TRBD2. CDR1 is DFQATT and CDR2 is SNEGSKA in the germline V gene (reference sequence). The CDR3 length is 13 residues. Trimming removed 3 bases from V and 6 bases from J; junction bases left unmatched: 6. CDR3 sequence: CSASPGGSDTQYF. In nucleotides, the CDR3 is TGCAGTGCTAGTCCGGGAGGCTCGGATACGCAGTATTTT.

The genes are TRBV30 and TRBJ1-3; possible D gene TRBD1, 6 bases. The germline V gene has CDR1 GTSNPN and CDR2 SVGIG (reference sequence). V was shortened by 1 base and J by 11 bases, with 21 bases between the two germline ends. The CDR3 spans 15 residues. The CDR3 region has the DNA TGTGCCTGGAGTGAGCCGGCAGGGGTTTTTTCCCCCATATATTTT. It specifies CAWSEPAGVFSPIYF.

This sequence joins TRBV5-4 and TRBJ2-7, with TRBD2 matching over 8 bases. The V and J ends lost 4 bases and 5 bases, in that order; junction bases with no gene match: 11. The germline gives CDR1 SGHNT, CDR2 YYREEE (reference sequence). This CDR3 comprises 15 residues. This chain's CDR3 is CASSPGGAGGHEQYF. For the CDR3, the DNA is TGTGCCAGCAGCCCGGGTGGGGCGGGAGGACACGAGCAGTACTTC.

CDR3 DNA: TGTGCCAGCACAGGGGAGGGAGAGACCCAGTACTTC. Encoded protein: CASTGEGETQYF. The chain couples TRBV2 to TRBJ2-5; maybe TRBD2 (7 bases). CDR1 SNHLY and CDR2 FYNNEI come from the germline V gene. The V and J ends lost 7 bases and 4 bases respectively, with 10 bases between them. CDR3 length: 12 amino acids.